Listed below are T cell receptor beta chains from one sample, sequenced in a study of beta chain features in type 1 diabetes. Assay used: immunoSEQ multiplex PCR; TCRdb lists only in-frame clones, some missing. The table has 240,000 or so clones, approximately 15% seen once. Sequencing used naive CD4+ T cells from blood. Receptors were obtained from a man aged 25 to 40 with type 1 diabetes. Both conserved end residues are part of each CDR3. A D gene is named only where the DNA matches it firmly. Where a row states a size, it is once, few, many or the class of an expanded clone; other rows omit it.

d_call: TRBD2; clone_size: few; v_call: TRBV5-4; j_call: TRBJ2-1; cdr3_aa: CASSTPPGLAYEQFF; cdr3_nt: TGTGCCAGCAGCACGCCCCCGGGACTAGCATATGAGCAGTTCTTC
d_call: -; clone_size: few; v_call: TRBV29-1; j_call: TRBJ2-5; cdr3_aa: CSLRPGGETQYF; cdr3_nt: TGCAGCTTACGCCCGGGTGGAGAGACCCAGTACTTC
d_call: TRBD2; clone_size: few; v_call: TRBV27; j_call: TRBJ2-5; cdr3_aa: CASSFGLAGEETQYF; cdr3_nt: TGTGCCAGCAGTTTTGGACTAGCGGGGGAAGAGACCCAGTACTTC
d_call: -; clone_size: -; v_call: TRBV15; j_call: TRBJ1-1; cdr3_aa: CATSRVGAYTEAFF; cdr3_nt: TGTGCCACCAGCAGAGTGGGGGCCTACACTGAAGCTTTCTTT
d_call: -; clone_size: few; v_call: TRBV7-2; j_call: TRBJ1-2; cdr3_aa: CASSPGHSSTNYGYTF; cdr3_nt: TGTGCCAGCAGCCCGGGACATTCCTCCACTAACTATGGCTACACCTTC
d_call: -; clone_size: -; v_call: TRBV7-9; j_call: TRBJ2-7; cdr3_aa: CASSLSGEQYF; cdr3_nt: TGTGCCAGCAGCTTATCGGGGGAGCAGTACTTC
d_call: -; clone_size: few; v_call: TRBV30; j_call: TRBJ1-2; cdr3_aa: CALAQGERYGYTF; cdr3_nt: TGTGCCTTGGCACAGGGAGAGAGGTATGGCTACACCTTC
d_call: TRBD1; clone_size: few; v_call: TRBV6-6; j_call: TRBJ2-2; cdr3_aa: CASRDRGHTGELFF; cdr3_nt: TGTGCCAGCAGAGACAGGGGGCACACCGGGGAGCTGTTTTTT
d_call: TRBD2; clone_size: -; v_call: TRBV30; j_call: TRBJ2-5; cdr3_aa: CAWEPLAGSKTQYF; cdr3_nt: TGTGCCTGGGAGCCCCTAGCGGGATCGAAGACCCAGTACTTC
d_call: TRBD1; clone_size: -; v_call: TRBV5-1; j_call: TRBJ2-7; cdr3_aa: CASSSIPGTGVAEQYF; cdr3_nt: TGCGCCAGCAGCTCAATCCCCGGGACAGGGGTGGCCGAGCAGTACTTC
d_call: TRBD2; clone_size: -; v_call: TRBV5-1; j_call: TRBJ2-5; cdr3_aa: CASSLAGGRNQETQYF; cdr3_nt: TGCGCCAGCAGCTTGGCCGGCGGGAGAAACCAAGAGACCCAGTACTTC
d_call: -; clone_size: few; v_call: TRBV15; j_call: TRBJ2-7; cdr3_aa: CATSTSPPGAGLEQYF; cdr3_nt: TGTGCCACCAGCACATCCCCCCCAGGGGCCGGCTTAGAGCAGTACTTC
d_call: -; clone_size: few; v_call: TRBV20-1; j_call: TRBJ2-5; cdr3_aa: CSAETGETQYF; cdr3_nt: TGCAGTGCCGAAACAGGGGAGACCCAGTACTTC
d_call: -; clone_size: -; v_call: TRBV30; j_call: TRBJ2-2; cdr3_aa: CAWSSRGTGELFF; cdr3_nt: TGTGCCTGGAGCTCTAGGGGAACCGGGGAGCTGTTTTTT
d_call: -; clone_size: -; v_call: TRBV9; j_call: TRBJ2-5; cdr3_aa: CASSVAPEGGSAQETQYF; cdr3_nt: TGTGCCAGCAGCGTAGCCCCCGAGGGTGGGTCCGCACAAGAGACCCAGTACTTC
d_call: TRBD2; clone_size: -; v_call: TRBV4-1; j_call: TRBJ2-7; cdr3_aa: CASSQGLAIVPRYEQYF; cdr3_nt: TGCGCCAGCAGCCAGGGACTAGCGATCGTCCCGCGGTACGAGCAGTACTTC
d_call: TRBD2; clone_size: -; v_call: TRBV6-5; j_call: TRBJ2-3; cdr3_aa: CASRELAGSGDTQYF; cdr3_nt: TGTGCCAGCAGGGAACTAGCGGGGTCAGGAGATACGCAGTATTTT
d_call: TRBD1; clone_size: -; v_call: TRBV11-3; j_call: TRBJ2-7; cdr3_aa: CASSFSGTGTYEQYF; cdr3_nt: TGTGCCAGCAGCTTCTCCGGGACAGGGACCTACGAGCAGTACTTC
d_call: -; clone_size: few; v_call: TRBV29-1; j_call: TRBJ1-1; cdr3_aa: CSAPRGSGTEAFF; cdr3_nt: TGCAGCGCCCCGCGGGGCTCGGGGACTGAAGCTTTCTTT
d_call: TRBD2; clone_size: -; v_call: TRBV7-9; j_call: TRBJ2-7; cdr3_aa: CASSLAPSGDSYEQYF; cdr3_nt: TGTGCCAGCAGCTTAGCGCCTAGCGGGGACTCCTACGAGCAGTACTTC
d_call: -; clone_size: -; v_call: TRBV6-5; j_call: TRBJ2-3; cdr3_aa: CASSYSGPPDTQYF; cdr3_nt: TGTGCCAGCAGTTACTCGGGCCCGCCGGATACGCAGTATTTT
d_call: -; clone_size: -; v_call: TRBV29-1; j_call: TRBJ2-3; cdr3_aa: CSVGAGYTDTQYF; cdr3_nt: TGCAGCGTGGGAGCGGGCTACACAGATACGCAGTATTTT
d_call: TRBD1; clone_size: -; v_call: TRBV18; j_call: TRBJ1-1; cdr3_aa: CASSLQGGETEAFF; cdr3_nt: TGTGCCAGCTCACTACAGGGGGGGGAGACTGAAGCTTTCTTT
d_call: -; clone_size: -; v_call: TRBV10-3; j_call: TRBJ2-7; cdr3_aa: CATRQDGNEQYF; cdr3_nt: TGTGCCACCCGACAGGACGGCAACGAGCAGTACTTC
d_call: -; clone_size: -; v_call: TRBV5-1; j_call: TRBJ2-7; cdr3_aa: CASSLKGGAVYEQYF; cdr3_nt: TGCGCCAGCAGCTTGAAGGGGGGGGCGGTCTACGAGCAGTACTTC
d_call: -; clone_size: few; v_call: TRBV9; j_call: TRBJ2-5; cdr3_aa: CASSGGYQETQYF; cdr3_nt: TGTGCCAGCAGTGGAGGGTATCAAGAGACCCAGTACTTC
d_call: -; clone_size: few; v_call: TRBV6-1; j_call: TRBJ2-7; cdr3_aa: CASSESGYEQYF; cdr3_nt: TGTGCCAGCAGTGAATCCGGGTACGAGCAGTACTTC
d_call: TRBD1; clone_size: few; v_call: TRBV15; j_call: TRBJ1-2; cdr3_aa: CATSRARTGPYGYTF; cdr3_nt: TGTGCCACCAGCAGGGCACGGACAGGGCCATATGGCTACACCTTC
d_call: -; clone_size: once; v_call: TRBV6-1; j_call: TRBJ1-1; cdr3_aa: CASSSSGVNTEAFF; cdr3_nt: TGTGCCAGCAGTTCTTCAGGGGTGAACACTGAAGCTTTCTTT
d_call: -; clone_size: few; v_call: TRBV25-1; j_call: TRBJ2-3; cdr3_aa: CASSRHGGTDTQYF; cdr3_nt: TGTGCCAGCAGTCGACACGGCGGGACAGATACGCAGTATTTT
d_call: -; clone_size: -; v_call: TRBV5-1; j_call: TRBJ2-3; cdr3_aa: CASSLPRGDTQYF; cdr3_nt: TGCGCCAGCAGCTTGCCCAGGGGAGATACGCAGTATTTT
d_call: -; clone_size: -; v_call: TRBV6-5; j_call: TRBJ1-5; cdr3_aa: CASSGGVRQPQHF; cdr3_nt: TGTGCCAGCAGCGGAGGGGTGCGGCAGCCCCAGCATTTT
d_call: -; clone_size: few; v_call: TRBV18; j_call: TRBJ2-1; cdr3_aa: CASSPGDSPAAQFF; cdr3_nt: TGTGCCAGCTCACCAGGGGACTCCCCGGCGGCGCAGTTCTTC
d_call: TRBD1; clone_size: -; v_call: TRBV9; j_call: TRBJ2-7; cdr3_aa: CASSPPNGQGLGEQYF; cdr3_nt: TGTGCCAGCAGCCCACCTAACGGACAGGGTTTGGGCGAGCAGTACTTC
d_call: TRBD2; clone_size: -; v_call: TRBV7-6; j_call: TRBJ2-5; cdr3_aa: CASSLGDSGVGETQYF; cdr3_nt: TGTGCCAGCAGCTTAGGGGATAGCGGGGTAGGAGAGACCCAGTACTTC
d_call: TRBD1; clone_size: -; v_call: TRBV2; j_call: TRBJ2-3; cdr3_aa: CASSSDRRTDTQYF; cdr3_nt: TGTGCCAGCAGTTCGGACAGGCGCACAGATACGCAGTATTTT
d_call: -; clone_size: -; v_call: TRBV30; j_call: TRBJ2-2; cdr3_aa: CAWRYGTGELFF; cdr3_nt: TGTGCCTGGAGGTACGGCACCGGGGAGCTGTTTTTT
d_call: TRBD1; clone_size: -; v_call: TRBV7-9; j_call: TRBJ2-1; cdr3_aa: CASSLALTGTDYNEQFF; cdr3_nt: TGTGCCAGCAGCTTAGCATTGACCGGGACAGATTACAATGAGCAGTTCTTC
d_call: TRBD1; clone_size: few; v_call: TRBV14; j_call: TRBJ2-3; cdr3_aa: CASSQEGTGHTDTQYF; cdr3_nt: TGTGCCAGCAGCCAAGAGGGGACAGGCCACACAGATACGCAGTATTTT
d_call: -; clone_size: -; v_call: TRBV29-1; j_call: TRBJ1-1; cdr3_aa: CSVRTLNTEAFF; cdr3_nt: TGCAGCGTAAGGACACTGAACACTGAAGCTTTCTTT
d_call: TRBD1; clone_size: few; v_call: TRBV30; j_call: TRBJ1-1; cdr3_aa: CAWKSDRDTEAFF; cdr3_nt: TGTGCCTGGAAGTCGGACAGGGACACTGAAGCTTTCTTT
d_call: -; clone_size: few; v_call: TRBV7-2; j_call: TRBJ1-5; cdr3_aa: CASSWTELNQPQHF; cdr3_nt: TGTGCCAGCAGCTGGACAGAGCTCAATCAGCCCCAGCATTTT
d_call: -; clone_size: few; v_call: TRBV18; j_call: TRBJ1-6; cdr3_aa: CASSPDQGGSPLHF; cdr3_nt: TGTGCCAGCTCACCAGACCAGGGTGGATCACCCCTCCACTTT
d_call: TRBD1; clone_size: few; v_call: TRBV28; j_call: TRBJ1-2; cdr3_aa: CASNPGTGISYGYTF; cdr3_nt: TGTGCCAGCAATCCCGGGACAGGGATTAGCTATGGCTACACCTTC
d_call: -; clone_size: -; v_call: TRBV2; j_call: TRBJ2-5; cdr3_aa: CASSDSKTQYF; cdr3_nt: TGTGCCAGCAGTGATTCCAAGACCCAGTACTTC
d_call: -; clone_size: few; v_call: TRBV5-1; j_call: TRBJ2-7; cdr3_aa: CASSPSLDVAWYEQYF; cdr3_nt: TGCGCCAGCAGCCCGTCCTTGGATGTAGCCTGGTACGAGCAGTACTTC